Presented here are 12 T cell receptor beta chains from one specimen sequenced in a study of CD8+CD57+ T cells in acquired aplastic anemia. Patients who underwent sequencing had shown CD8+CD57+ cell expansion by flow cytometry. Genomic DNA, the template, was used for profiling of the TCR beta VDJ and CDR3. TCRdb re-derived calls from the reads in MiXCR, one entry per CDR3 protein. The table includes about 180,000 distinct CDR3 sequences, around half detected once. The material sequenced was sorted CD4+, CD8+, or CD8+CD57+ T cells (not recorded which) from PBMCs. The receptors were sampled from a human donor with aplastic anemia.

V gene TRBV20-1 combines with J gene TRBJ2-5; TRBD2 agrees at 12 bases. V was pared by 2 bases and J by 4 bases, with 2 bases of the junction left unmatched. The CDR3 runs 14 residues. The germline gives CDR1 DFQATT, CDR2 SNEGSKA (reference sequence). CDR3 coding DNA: TGCAGTGCTAGAACTAGCGGGAGGCGAGAGACCCAGTACTTC. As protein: CSARTSGRRETQYF.

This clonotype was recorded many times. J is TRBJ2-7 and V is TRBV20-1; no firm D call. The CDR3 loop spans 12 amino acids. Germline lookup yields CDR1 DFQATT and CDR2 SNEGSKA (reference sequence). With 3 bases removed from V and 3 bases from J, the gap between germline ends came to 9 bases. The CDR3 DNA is TGCAGTGCTAGGGCAGGAGTCTACGAGCAGTACTTC. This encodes CSARAGVYEQYF.

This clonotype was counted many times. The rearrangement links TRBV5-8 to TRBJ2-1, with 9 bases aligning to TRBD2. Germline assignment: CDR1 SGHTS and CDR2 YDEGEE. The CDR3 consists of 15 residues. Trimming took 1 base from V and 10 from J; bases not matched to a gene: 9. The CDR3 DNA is TGTGCCAGCAGCTTGCGGGGCGGGGGGGAGCAGGAGCAGTTCTTC. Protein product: CASSLRGGGEQEQFF. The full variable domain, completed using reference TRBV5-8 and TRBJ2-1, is EAGVTQSPTHLIKTRGQQATLRCSPISGHTSVYWYQQALGLGLQFLLWYDEGEERNRGNFPPRFSGRQFPNYSSELNVNALELEDSALYLCASSLRGGGEQEQFFGPGTRLTVL.

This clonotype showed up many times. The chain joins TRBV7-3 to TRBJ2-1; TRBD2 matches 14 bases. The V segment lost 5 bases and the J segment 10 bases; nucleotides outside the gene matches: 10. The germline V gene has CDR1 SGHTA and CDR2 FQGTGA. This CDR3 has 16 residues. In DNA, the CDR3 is TGTGCCAGCAGCATTTTACGACTAGCGGGGGGGGTGGAGCAGTTCTTC. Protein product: CASSILRLAGGVEQFF.

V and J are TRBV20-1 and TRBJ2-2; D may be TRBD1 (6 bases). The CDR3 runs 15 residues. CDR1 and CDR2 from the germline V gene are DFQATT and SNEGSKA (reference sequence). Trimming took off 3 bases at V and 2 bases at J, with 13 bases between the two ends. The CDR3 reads CSASDDRYNTGELFF. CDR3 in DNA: TGCAGTGCTAGTGACGACAGGTACAACACCGGGGAGCTGTTTTTT.

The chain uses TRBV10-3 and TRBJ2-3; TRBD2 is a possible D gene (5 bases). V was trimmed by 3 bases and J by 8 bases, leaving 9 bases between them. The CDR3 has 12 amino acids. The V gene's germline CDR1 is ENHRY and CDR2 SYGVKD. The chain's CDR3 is CAISDGVGTQYF. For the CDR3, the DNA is TGTGCCATCAGTGACGGGGTCGGTACGCAGTATTTT.

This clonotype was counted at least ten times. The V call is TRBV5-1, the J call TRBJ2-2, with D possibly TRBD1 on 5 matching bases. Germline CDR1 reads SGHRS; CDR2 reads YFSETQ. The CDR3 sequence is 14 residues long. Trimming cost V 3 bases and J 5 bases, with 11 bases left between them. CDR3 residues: CASSSAGSTGELFF. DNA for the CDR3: TGCGCCAGCAGCTCGGCAGGGTCGACCGGGGAGCTGTTTTTT.

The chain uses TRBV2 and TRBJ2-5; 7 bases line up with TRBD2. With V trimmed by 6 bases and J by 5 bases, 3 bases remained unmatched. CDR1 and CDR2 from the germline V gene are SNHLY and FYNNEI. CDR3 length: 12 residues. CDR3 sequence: CASRREGETQYF. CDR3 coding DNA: TGTGCCAGCAGAAGGGAGGGGGAGACCCAGTACTTC.

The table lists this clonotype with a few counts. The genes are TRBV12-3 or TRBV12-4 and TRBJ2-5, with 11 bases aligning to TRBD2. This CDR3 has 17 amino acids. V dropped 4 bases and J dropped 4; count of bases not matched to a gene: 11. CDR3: CASSYSLAGDYRETQYF. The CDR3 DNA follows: TGTGCCAGCAGTTACTCACTAGCGGGGGATTACCGAGAGACCCAGTACTTC.

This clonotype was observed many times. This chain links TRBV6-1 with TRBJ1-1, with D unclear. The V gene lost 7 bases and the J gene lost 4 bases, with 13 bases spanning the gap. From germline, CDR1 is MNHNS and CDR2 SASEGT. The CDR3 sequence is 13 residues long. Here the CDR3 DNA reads TGTGCCAGCAACCCCTCGGGTTTCACTGAAGCTTTCTTT. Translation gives CASNPSGFTEAFF.

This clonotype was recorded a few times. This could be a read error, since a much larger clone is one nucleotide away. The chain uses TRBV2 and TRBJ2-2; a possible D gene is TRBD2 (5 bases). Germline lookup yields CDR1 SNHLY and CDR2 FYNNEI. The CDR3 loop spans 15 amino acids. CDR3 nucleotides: TGTGCCAGCAGTGACGTCCGTGGAACCACCGGGGAGATGTTTTTT. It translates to CASSDVRGTTGEMFF. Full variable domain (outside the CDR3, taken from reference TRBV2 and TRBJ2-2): EPEVTQTPSHQVTQMGQEVILRCVPISNHLYFYWYRQILGQKVEFLVSFYNNEISEKSEIFDDQFSVERPDGSNFTLKIRSTKLEDSAMYFCASSDVRGTTGEMFFGEGSRLTVL.

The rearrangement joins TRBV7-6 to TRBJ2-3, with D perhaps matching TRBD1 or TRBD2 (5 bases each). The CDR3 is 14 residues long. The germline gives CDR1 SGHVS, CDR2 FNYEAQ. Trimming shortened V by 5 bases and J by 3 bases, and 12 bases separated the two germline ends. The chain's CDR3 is CASSRDQLTDTQYF. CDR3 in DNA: TGTGCCAGCAGCCGGGACCAGCTAACAGATACGCAGTATTTT.